This is a list of T cell receptor beta chains from one sample in a study of blood T cell repertoires in COVID-19. TCRdb's copy holds only in-frame clones and misses some; the assay was immunoSEQ multiplex PCR. Here the sample spans roughly 160,000 clones, around 88% being singletons. Input material: peripheral blood. The origin of the receptors is a woman between 65 and 79 years old who had recovered from COVID-19. Both conserved end residues are part of each CDR3. The order of the fields is CDR3 length, D gene, clone size, V gene, J gene, CDR3 protein, CDR3 DNA. D genes are given only for firm matches. Only some rows state a clone size, as once, few, many or a class for expanded clones.

14	TRBD1	.	TRBV5-5	TRBJ1-2	CASSLGGQDYGYTF	TGTGCCAGCAGCTTGGGGGGACAGGACTATGGCTACACCTTC
15	TRBD1	.	TRBV11-2	TRBJ1-6	CASSLARGVGSPLHF	TGTGCCAGCAGCTTAGCCAGGGGGGTCGGTTCACCCCTCCACTTT
16	TRBD1	.	TRBV3-1/TRBV3-2	TRBJ2-5	CASSQERDRGIETQYF	TGTGCCAGCAGCCAAGAGCGGGACAGGGGTATAGAGACCCAGTACTTC
17	TRBD2	.	TRBV6-2/TRBV6-3	TRBJ2-1	CASTPLAGPYPGGEQFF	TGTGCCAGCACCCCACTAGCGGGGCCCTACCCGGGGGGTGAGCAGTTCTTC
14	.	.	TRBV10-3	TRBJ1-5	CATNSAGGNQPQHF	TGTGCCACCAATAGCGCGGGAGGCAATCAGCCCCAGCATTTT
11	.	.	TRBV6-6	TRBJ2-7	CASRVAYEQYF	TGTGCCAGCAGAGTAGCCTACGAGCAGTACTTC
14	TRBD2	.	TRBV5-1	TRBJ2-7	CASSFVAGSYEQYF	TGCGCCAGCAGCTTTGTAGCGGGCAGCTACGAGCAGTACTTC
15	.	.	TRBV19	TRBJ1-2	CASTPGGRTNYGYTF	TGTGCCAGTACCCCGGGGGGCCGTACTAACTATGGCTACACCTTC
15	TRBD1	.	TRBV2	TRBJ2-1	CASSGQGASYNEQFF	TGTGCCAGCAGTGGACAGGGGGCCTCCTACAATGAGCAGTTCTTC
15	TRBD1	.	TRBV4-1	TRBJ1-4	CASSPTGTGREKLFF	TGCGCCAGCAGCCCGACCGGGACAGGGCGAGAAAAACTGTTTTTT
16	.	.	TRBV5-4	TRBJ2-7	CASSLGFSQSSYEQYF	TGTGCCAGCAGCTTGGGATTTAGCCAGAGCTCCTACGAGCAGTACTTC
13	.	.	TRBV4-1	TRBJ2-1	CASSQDRGRRQFF	TGCGCCAGCAGCCAAGATCGAGGGCGTAGGCAGTTCTTC
13	.	.	TRBV3-1/TRBV3-2	TRBJ2-2	CASSPVGAGELFF	TGTGCCAGCAGCCCGGTGGGGGCTGGGGAGCTGTTTTTT
17	TRBD1	once	TRBV5-1	TRBJ1-1	CASSAPPGTGDNTEAFF	TGCGCCAGCAGCGCCCCCCCCGGGACAGGGGATAACACTGAAGCTTTCTTT
13	.	.	TRBV27	TRBJ2-7	CASSLGPEYEQYF	TGTGCCAGCAGTTTGGGGCCAGAGTACGAGCAGTACTTC
17	.	.	TRBV15	TRBJ2-1	CATSREGVAPSYNEQFF	TGTGCCACCAGCAGAGAGGGCGTAGCGCCATCCTACAATGAGCAGTTCTTC
12	.	.	TRBV30	TRBJ1-2	CAGPQRGHGYTF	TGTGCCGGGCCCCAGCGGGGACATGGCTACACCTTC
15	.	.	TRBV18	TRBJ2-7	CASSPRRWGAVEQYF	TGTGCCAGCTCACCACGGAGGTGGGGTGCGGTCGAGCAGTACTTC
15	TRBD1	.	TRBV7-8	TRBJ1-4	CASSPQGATNEKLFF	TGTGCCAGCAGCCCCCAGGGGGCGACTAATGAAAAACTGTTTTTT
13	.	.	TRBV19	TRBJ1-1	CAGRASGGTEAFF	TGTGCCGGACGGGCCAGCGGGGGTACTGAAGCTTTCTTT
16	.	.	TRBV19	TRBJ1-5	CASSIPPIGSNQPQHF	TGTGCCAGTAGTATTCCCCCGATCGGGAGCAATCAGCCCCAGCATTTT
13	.	.	TRBV10-3	TRBJ2-7	CAISGRELREQYF	TGTGCCATCAGTGGTCGGGAGTTACGGGAGCAGTACTTC
15	.	once	TRBV30	TRBJ2-6	CAWSGRGSGANVLTF	TGTGCCTGGAGTGGTAGGGGCTCTGGGGCCAACGTCCTGACTTTC
14	.	.	TRBV5-5	TRBJ1-2	CASSLASQAGGYTF	TGTGCCAGCAGCTTGGCCAGTCAGGCTGGGGGCTACACCTTC
15	.	.	TRBV6-5	TRBJ2-3	CASSYSIWRSDTQYF	TGTGCCAGCAGTTACTCGATTTGGCGGTCAGATACGCAGTATTTT
14	.	few	TRBV7-9	TRBJ1-5	CASSPGGGNQPQHF	TGTGCCAGCAGTCCCGGGGGTGGCAATCAGCCCCAGCATTTT
14	.	once	TRBV27	TRBJ2-1	CASSPTPPPNEQFF	TGTGCCAGCAGCCCAACTCCTCCCCCCAATGAGCAGTTCTTC
16	TRBD2	.	TRBV18	TRBJ2-5	CASSPRLASGQETQYF	TGTGCCAGCTCACCCCGTCTGGCTAGCGGACAAGAGACCCAGTACTTC
17	TRBD2	.	TRBV7-9	TRBJ2-3	CASSWGMLAGGADTQYF	TGTGCCAGCAGCTGGGGGATGTTAGCGGGAGGGGCAGATACGCAGTATTTT
14	.	.	TRBV7-3	TRBJ1-1	CASSLKAGDTEAFF	TGTGCCAGCAGCTTAAAGGCAGGGGACACTGAAGCTTTCTTT
14	.	.	TRBV15	TRBJ2-2	CATSSLGVPGELFF	TGTGCCACCAGCAGCCTCGGGGTTCCCGGGGAGCTGTTTTTT
17	TRBD1	.	TRBV5-4	TRBJ2-7	CASSLPRPGQGSHEQYF	TGTGCCAGCAGCTTGCCGCGCCCGGGACAGGGGTCCCACGAGCAGTACTTC
12	TRBD2	once	TRBV5-6	TRBJ2-2	CASSFLAAELFF	TGTGCCAGCAGCTTTCTAGCGGCGGAGCTGTTTTTT
13	.	.	TRBV28	TRBJ2-1	CASRFGTYNEQFF	TGTGCCAGCAGATTCGGTACCTACAATGAGCAGTTCTTC
13	TRBD2	.	TRBV29-1	TRBJ2-7	CSADSGRGPEQYF	TGCAGCGCCGATAGCGGGAGAGGGCCCGAGCAGTACTTC
16	TRBD1	once	TRBV3-1/TRBV3-2	TRBJ2-7	CASSLQGGTGLYEQYF	TGTGCCAGCAGCCTCCAGGGGGGGACAGGGTTGTACGAGCAGTACTTC
14	TRBD1	.	TRBV18	TRBJ2-7	CASSPLGQGNEQYF	TGTGCCAGCTCACCACTCGGACAGGGGAACGAGCAGTACTTC
14	.	.	TRBV9	TRBJ2-1	CASSPRTVYNEQFF	TGTGCCAGCAGCCCGCGGACAGTCTACAATGAGCAGTTCTTC
16	.	.	TRBV18	TRBJ1-4	CASSPGTLSTNEKLFF	TGCGCCAGCTCACCTGGGACACTATCAACTAATGAAAAACTGTTTTTT